One and the same sample provided the 7 T cell receptor beta chains below, sequenced in a study of vaccination and CD4 T cells after COVID-19. An Oncomine TCR Beta short-read assay was used to sequence the DNA from cultured CD4+ T cells. One entry per CDR3 protein, called by TCRdb with MiXCR from the PCR reads. Among roughly 24,000 distinct CDR3 sequences listed, about 64% were seen once. Which antigens these TCRs recognize remains unknown. Treatment in this sample: approximately 9-day PBMC culture with coronavirus spike peptide pools or control peptides (ViraFEST assay). Material: CD4+ T cells from blood, cultured in vitro. The receptors shown here come from a human donor who had recovered from COVID-19.

V usage is TRBV7-2 and J usage is TRBJ2-7, with D tentatively TRBD2 (5 bases). V lost 5 bases and J 3 bases, leaving 5 bases between the germline ends. Germline loops: CDR1 SGHTA, CDR2 FQGNSA. The CDR3 has 11 residues. This CDR3 reads CASSRGYEQYF. The CDR3 region has the DNA TGTGCCAGCAGCCGGGGCTACGAGCAGTACTTC.

This clonotype was counted a few times. The chain links TRBV6-1 to TRBJ1-5; D remains ambiguous. This CDR3 comprises 12 residues. V was shortened by 6 bases and J by 6 bases, with 9 bases between the two germline ends. The germline V gene has CDR1 MNHNS and CDR2 SASEGT. The CDR3 DNA is TGTGCCAGCAGCGATCCCCCTCAGCCCCAGCATTTT. It encodes CASSDPPQPQHF.

This chain joins TRBV4-3 and TRBJ1-1, with 8 bases identical to TRBD1. The germline CDR1 and CDR2 sequences are LGHNA and YSLEER. J lost 11 bases, V lost 0 bases, and 5 bases had no gene match. The CDR3 consists of 13 residues. The CDR3 here is CASSQELTGAAFF. CDR3 in DNA: TGCGCCAGCAGCCAAGAGTTGACAGGGGCCGCTTTCTTT.

The chain links TRBV19 to TRBJ1-2; TRBD1 agrees at 7 bases. The CDR3 loop spans 15 amino acids. After removal of 8 bases from V and 8 bases from J, the junction contained 17 bases not matched to a gene. Per germline, CDR1 LNHDA and CDR2 SQIVND (reference sequence). The CDR3 sequence is CASGMYQGGVEGYTF. CDR3 DNA sequence: TGTGCCAGTGGAATGTACCAGGGGGGTGTTGAGGGCTACACCTTC.

This clonotype was counted only a few times. The V call is TRBV7-2, the J call TRBJ2-1, with 7 nucleotides matching TRBD2. V lost 3 bases to trimming and J lost 0 bases; unmatched junction nucleotides: 2. The CDR3 is made up of 15 amino acids. Germline CDR1 and CDR2: SGHTA and FQGNSA. The chain's CDR3 is CASSLRGSSYNEQFF. For the CDR3, the DNA is TGTGCCAGCAGCTTGCGGGGGAGCTCCTACAATGAGCAGTTCTTC.

In this sample, this clonotype turned up a few times. This chain uses TRBV12-3 or TRBV12-4 with TRBJ1-6, with 8 nucleotides matching TRBD1. Trimming removed 4 bases from V and 7 bases from J; junction bases left unmatched: 6. The CDR3 is made up of 15 amino acids. The CDR3 loop is CASSSWTGRNSPLHF. The CDR3 DNA sequence: TGTGCCAGCAGTTCGTGGACAGGGAGGAATTCACCCCTCCACTTT.

The rearrangement joins TRBV18 to TRBJ2-3; 11 bases map to TRBD2. CDR3 length equals 16 residues. The junction had 8 bases not matched to a gene; V was cut back by 3 bases and J by 6 bases. Germline CDR1 KGHSH, CDR2 LQKENI. The CDR3 DNA follows: TGTGCCAGCTCACCTGGGACTAGCGGCCGCAGGGATACGCAGTATTTT. Protein sequence: CASSPGTSGRRDTQYF.